Each of the 30 T cell receptor beta chains below was sequenced from the same sample in a study of response to subunit inactivated influenza vaccine. In TCRdb, the RT-PCR reads were re-called with MiXCR into one record per CDR3 protein. This sample has 700,000 to 900,000 distinct CDR3 sequences, with approximately 22% found just once. The material sequenced was PBMCs from blood, taken less than 6 days after vaccination. The receptors originated from a man aged 50 or older who received an inactivated influenza vaccine.

This clonotype turned up a few times. The chain recombines TRBV9 with TRBJ2-7, with D unresolved. Germline-derived CDR1 and CDR2 are SGDLS and YYNGEE. V lost 0 bases to trimming and J lost 2 bases, with 9 bases between them. The length of the CDR3 is 14 residues. The CDR3 nucleotides are TGTGCCAGCAGCGTAGATGGCGACACCTACGAGCAGTACTTC. Its protein is CASSVDGDTYEQYF.

The rearrangement links TRBV11-2 to TRBJ2-7, with D tentatively TRBD1 (6 bases). The length of the CDR3 is 13 residues. The germline gives CDR1 SGHAT, CDR2 FQNNGV. The V and J ends lost 1 base and 13 bases respectively, with 17 bases between them. In DNA form, the CDR3 reads TGTGCCAGCAGCTTAGGGACAGCATCGACGTTCTACTTC. This sequence encodes CASSLGTASTFYF. Full variable domain (missing parts from reference TRBV11-2 and TRBJ2-7): EAGVAQSPRYKIIEKRQSVAFWCNPISGHATLYWYQQILGQGPKLLIQFQNNGVVDDSQLPKDRFSAERLKGVDSTLKIQPAKLEDSAVYLCASSLGTASTFYFGPGTRLTVT.

The chain employs TRBV10-3 and TRBJ2-1; 7 bases are a match to TRBD1. V gave up 3 bases and J gave up 2 bases; unmatched junction bases: 4. Germline CDR1 ENHRY, CDR2 SYGVKD. The length of the CDR3 is 15 residues. The CDR3 reads CAISDPDRAYNEQFF. CDR3 DNA: TGTGCCATCAGTGACCCAGACAGGGCCTACAATGAGCAGTTCTTC.

This clonotype was detected a few times. J is TRBJ1-1 and V is TRBV5-1; maybe TRBD1 (5 bases). Looked up from germline, CDR1 is SGHRS and CDR2 is YFSETQ. V was cut by 5 bases and J by 0 bases, with 11 bases left in between. The CDR3 runs to 14 residues. The CDR3 loop is CASRHGHLNTEAFF. The CDR3 nucleotides are TGCGCCAGCAGACATGGACATCTGAACACTGAAGCTTTCTTT.

This clonotype appeared a few times. This rearrangement joins TRBV20-1 to TRBJ1-5, with 7 positions matching TRBD1. The CDR3 runs to 13 residues. Germline V CDR1 and CDR2: DFQATT, SNEGSKA (reference sequence). With 1 base clipped from V and 4 bases from J, the junction kept 1 base outside the gene matches. The CDR3 loop reads CSARVTGNQPQHF. The CDR3 bases are TGCAGTGCTAGAGTGACAGGGAATCAGCCCCAGCATTTT.

This clonotype was observed a handful of times. This chain connects TRBV29-1 to TRBJ2-5; TRBD1 agrees at 8 bases. V was pared by 6 bases and J by 0 bases, with 15 bases of the junction left unmatched. Germline loops: CDR1 SQVTM, CDR2 ANQGSEA. The CDR3 sequence is 17 residues long. Here the CDR3 DNA reads TGCAGCGTGGCGAGATGGGGGACAGGAGCCGACCAAGAGACCCAGTACTTC. Its translation: CSVARWGTGADQETQYF.

This clonotype appeared many times. The chain employs TRBV12-3 or TRBV12-4 and TRBJ2-3; D gene uncertain. The CDR3 sequence is 14 residues long. Trimming took 1 base from V and 0 from J, leaving 5 bases between them. DNA for the CDR3: TGTGCCAGCAGTTTAGTAGCAAGCACAGATACGCAGTATTTT. Protein sequence: CASSLVASTDTQYF.

This clonotype was counted between two and nine times. V gene TRBV4-1 combines with J gene TRBJ1-1, with D perhaps matching TRBD1 (6 bases). The CDR3 contains 17 residues. Trimming removed 2 bases at V and 1 base at J, with 17 bases between. The germline V gene has CDR1 MGHRA and CDR2 YSYEKL. As DNA, the CDR3 is TGCGCCAGCAGCCAAAAAGGAATCAGGGGAAGGAACACTGAAGCTTTCTTT. It codes for CASSQKGIRGRNTEAFF.

At least ten counts were recorded for this clonotype. The CDR3 DNA follows: TGCAGTGCTAGGGAATCTAGCGGGGGATACGAGCAGTACTTC. Residues: CSARESSGGYEQYF. The J gene is TRBJ2-7, the V gene TRBV20-1, with 10 bases fitting TRBD2. The CDR3 length is 14 residues. V shed 3 bases, J shed 4 bases, and the junction held 6 bases outside the gene matches. Germline V lookup: CDR1 DFQATT, CDR2 SNEGSKA (reference sequence).

CDR3 residues: CASSVGLSSGANVLTF. Written as DNA, the CDR3 is TGTGCCAGCAGCGTAGGGTTGAGCTCTGGGGCCAACGTCCTGACTTTC. This chain joins TRBV9 and TRBJ2-6; D not resolved. The germline V gene has CDR1 SGDLS and CDR2 YYNGEE. The CDR3 loop spans 16 amino acids. V was clipped by 0 bases and J by 0 bases, with 7 bases between them.

This clonotype was seen a handful of times. The chain links TRBV12-3 or TRBV12-4 to TRBJ2-1, with a weak D call TRBD1 (5 bases). This CDR3 contains 15 residues. V lost 2 bases, J lost 0 bases, and 8 bases lay in between. The CDR3, as DNA: TGTGCCAGCAGTTTAAGGGGAATCTCCTACAATGAGCAGTTCTTC. It specifies CASSLRGISYNEQFF.

A few counts support this clonotype. This chain joins TRBV15 and TRBJ2-1; unclear D gene. The ends were cut back, 0 bases at V and 3 bases at J, with 12 bases in the middle. This CDR3 is built from 16 residues. In germline, CDR1 is LNHNV, CDR2 YYDKDF (reference sequence). CDR3 region: CATSRDSLGNYNEQFF. The CDR3, as DNA: TGTGCCACCAGCAGAGATAGTCTAGGGAACTACAATGAGCAGTTCTTC.

This chain connects TRBV20-1 to TRBJ2-3, with 9 bases that match TRBD2. The CDR3 is 15 residues long. Looked up from germline, CDR1 is DFQATT and CDR2 is SNEGSKA (reference sequence). The trim removed 2 bases at V and 4 bases at J, leaving 7 bases unmatched. The DNA for the CDR3 is TGCAGTGCTAGACCCGCTAGCGGGAACGCAGATACGCAGTATTTT. Its protein is CSARPASGNADTQYF.

V gene TRBV7-8 combines with J gene TRBJ2-1; perhaps TRBD2 as D (7 bases). The germline CDR1 and CDR2 sequences are SGHVS and FQNEAQ. This CDR3 region has 16 residues. The germline V and J ends were trimmed by 7 bases and 1 base, with 17 bases remaining between them. CDR3 amino acids: CASTQGGGASYNEQFF. CDR3 coding DNA: TGTGCCAGCACCCAAGGGGGGGGGGCTTCCTACAATGAGCAGTTCTTC. The full variable domain, in which reference TRBV7-8 and TRBJ2-1 provide the parts outside the CDR3, is GAGVSQSPRYKVAKRGQDVALRCDPISGHVSLFWYQQALGQGPEFLTYFQNEAQLDKSGLPSDRFFAERPEGSVSTLKIQRTQQEDSAVYLCASTQGGGASYNEQFFGPGTRLTVL.

V and J are TRBV11-1 and TRBJ2-7; the match to TRBD2 covers 10 bases. In germline, CDR1 is SGHAT, CDR2 FQDESV (reference sequence). This CDR3 region has 18 residues. Trimming cost V 7 bases and J 0 bases; bases outside gene matches: 15. The CDR3 reads CASTKSGTSVTSSYEQYF. The CDR3 coding sequence is TGTGCCAGCACGAAATCCGGGACTAGCGTAACGAGCTCCTACGAGCAGTACTTC.

The chain has TRBV29-1 and TRBJ2-1, with TRBD2 as a possible D gene (6 bases). Germline V gene lookup returns CDR1 SQVTM and CDR2 ANQGSEA. The CDR3 is 14 amino acids. Trimming removed 4 bases from V and 3 bases from J, with 13 bases in between. The CDR3 spells CSVVPGDLYNEQFF. The CDR3 DNA reads as TGCAGCGTTGTTCCGGGGGACCTCTACAATGAGCAGTTCTTC.

In this sample, this clonotype turned up a few times. J is TRBJ2-3 and V is TRBV27; possibly TRBD1 for D (6 bases). Trimming took off 6 bases at V and 8 bases at J, with 27 bases between the two ends. The CDR3 is made up of 17 amino acids. Germline V gene lookup returns CDR1 MNHEY and CDR2 SMNVEV (reference sequence). The CDR3 loop is CASSPAIDRDTLATQYF. The CDR3, as DNA: TGTGCCAGCAGCCCTGCCATCGACCGGGACACACTCGCTACGCAGTATTTT.

V and J are TRBV4-2 and TRBJ1-4, with a weak D call TRBD1 (6 bases). The germline V and J ends were trimmed by 1 base and 7 bases, with 19 bases remaining between them. Germline loops: CDR1 LGHNA, CDR2 YNFKEQ. This CDR3 is 17 amino acids long. DNA for the CDR3: TGTGCCAGCAGCCAAGTTCCCGGGGAATTGGGGGCTGAAAAACTGTTTTTT. Its translation: CASSQVPGELGAEKLFF.

A few counts support this clonotype. The chain links TRBV18 to TRBJ2-2; the D call may be TRBD1 or TRBD2 (5 bases each). Trimming stripped 1 base from V and 0 bases from J, with 9 bases between. Germline assignment: CDR1 KGHSH and CDR2 LQKENI. The CDR3 has 16 residues. DNA of the CDR3: TGTGCCAGCTCACCACTCCAGGGAGCGAACACCGGGGAGCTGTTTTTT. Residues: CASSPLQGANTGELFF.

Concerning this clonotype itself: Germline is not matched at one junction end, which may reflect a read error. V usage is TRBV6-2 or TRBV6-3 and J usage is TRBJ1-1, with D possibly matching TRBD1 (6 bases). Germline V gene sequence: CDR1 MNHEY, CDR2 SVGEGT. The CDR3 covers 12 residues. The CDR3 here is CASSWGGTEDFF. The CDR3 region has the DNA TGTGCCAGCAGTTGGGGGGGCACTGAAGATTTCTTT.

This chain joins TRBV25-1 and TRBJ1-2, with a possible D match to TRBD1 (5 bases). This CDR3 is built from 14 residues. The V gene's germline CDR1 is MGHDK and CDR2 SYGVNS. The V and J ends lost 3 bases and 4 bases respectively, with 12 bases between them. CDR3 sequence: CASSDTGRFYGYTF. The CDR3 DNA reads TGTGCCAGCAGTGACACGGGACGGTTCTATGGCTACACCTTC.

This clonotype has ten or more counts. The chain combines TRBV7-2 with TRBJ2-7; D unresolved. The CDR3 sequence is 13 residues long. V lost 6 bases and J lost 5, with 14 bases in between. From germline, CDR1 is SGHTA and CDR2 FQGNSA. The CDR3, as DNA: TGTGCCAGCAGGGACCTCACGGTCCACGAGCAGTACTTC. Protein product: CASRDLTVHEQYF.

This clonotype was seen only a few times. The J gene is TRBJ1-1, the V gene TRBV3-1; 7 bases are shared with TRBD1. V lost 3 bases to trimming and J lost 4 bases; unmatched junction nucleotides: 2. In germline, CDR1 is LGHDT, CDR2 YNNKEL (reference sequence). This CDR3 has 13 amino acids. CDR3 DNA: TGTGCCAGCAGCCAGTCAGGGGGCACTGAAGCTTTCTTT. It specifies CASSQSGGTEAFF.

This chain uses TRBV20-1 with TRBJ2-7; 9 bases map to TRBD2. CDR3 length: 15 amino acids. V lost 5 bases and J lost 7; bases outside the gene matches: 15. Germline V lookup: CDR1 DFQATT, CDR2 SNEGSKA (reference sequence). The CDR3 loop is CSAPSGTSPRREQYF. In DNA form, the CDR3 reads TGCAGTGCTCCTTCCGGGACTAGCCCCCGTCGAGAGCAGTACTTC.

V and J are TRBV20-1 and TRBJ2-2; D might be TRBD1 (6 bases). Germline CDR1 DFQATT, CDR2 SNEGSKA (reference sequence). The V end lost 5 bases, the J end lost 6 bases, and 10 bases lay between the germline ends. The CDR3 length is 12 residues. In DNA form, the CDR3 reads TGCAGTGCTGAACAGGGTTCCGGGGAGCTGTTTTTT. It encodes CSAEQGSGELFF.

The chain uses TRBV19 and TRBJ1-1, with 8 bases identical to TRBD1. Germline trimming cut 2 bases from V and 6 bases from J; bases unmatched to any gene: 2. This CDR3 has 13 amino acids. Per the germline V gene, CDR1 is LNHDA and CDR2 is SQIVND (reference sequence). CDR3: CASSISRGPEAFF. DNA for the CDR3: TGTGCCAGTAGTATAAGCAGGGGGCCTGAAGCTTTCTTT. The full variable domain, with the rest looked up from reference TRBV19 and TRBJ1-1, is DGGITQSPKYLFRKEGQNVTLSCEQNLNHDAMYWYRQDPGQGLRLIYYSQIVNDFQKGDIAEGYSVSREKKESFPLTVTSAQKNPTAFYLCASSISRGPEAFFGQGTRLTVV.

This clonotype was found a few times. CDR3 in amino acids: CASSRDTSTNQPQHF. CDR3 nucleotides: TGTGCCAGCAGTCGGGACACGTCGACAAATCAGCCCCAGCATTTT. V is TRBV2 and J is TRBJ1-5; possible D gene TRBD1, 6 bases. V was trimmed by 5 bases and J by 4 bases, leaving 15 bases between them. The CDR3 has 15 amino acids. Germline V gives CDR1 SNHLY, CDR2 FYNNEI.

This rearrangement joins TRBV5-1 to TRBJ1-1, with 7 nucleotides matching TRBD1. The CDR3 sequence is 14 residues long. Germline V gene data show CDR1 as SGHRS and CDR2 as YFSETQ. Trimming at V came to 4 bases and at J to 2 bases, leaving 5 bases not matched to a gene. This chain's CDR3 is CASSRQGDNTEAFF. The CDR3 nucleotides are TGCGCCAGCAGCCGCCAGGGGGATAACACTGAAGCTTTCTTT.

This clonotype was observed a few times. V usage is TRBV27 and J usage is TRBJ1-1; 9 nucleotides agree with TRBD1. This CDR3 is built from 15 residues. After removal of 5 bases from V and 3 bases from J, the junction contained 7 bases not matched to a gene. Looked up from germline, CDR1 is MNHEY and CDR2 is SMNVEV (reference sequence). For the CDR3, the DNA is TGTGCCAGCAGTGGGGGGACAGGGTCGTACACTGAAGCTTTCTTT. Protein: CASSGGTGSYTEAFF.

The chain joins TRBV7-2 to TRBJ2-1; D gene unclear. Germline-derived CDR1 and CDR2 are SGHTA and FQGNSA. This CDR3 contains 13 residues. V was clipped by 1 base and J by 8 bases, with 9 bases between them. CDR3 DNA sequence: TGTGCCAGCAGCTTAGGCACGTTCTATGAGCAGTTCTTC. It codes for CASSLGTFYEQFF.